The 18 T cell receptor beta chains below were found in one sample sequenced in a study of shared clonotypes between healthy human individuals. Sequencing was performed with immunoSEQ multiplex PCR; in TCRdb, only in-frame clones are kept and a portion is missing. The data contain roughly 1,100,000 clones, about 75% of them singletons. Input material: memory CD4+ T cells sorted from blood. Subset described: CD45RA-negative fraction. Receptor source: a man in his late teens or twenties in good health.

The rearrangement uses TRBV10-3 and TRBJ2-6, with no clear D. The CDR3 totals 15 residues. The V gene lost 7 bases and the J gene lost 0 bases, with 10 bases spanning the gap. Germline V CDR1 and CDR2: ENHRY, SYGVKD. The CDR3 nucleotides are TGTGCCATCAAGGCAGGCAACTCTGGGGCCAACGTCCTGACTTTC. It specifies CAIKAGNSGANVLTF.

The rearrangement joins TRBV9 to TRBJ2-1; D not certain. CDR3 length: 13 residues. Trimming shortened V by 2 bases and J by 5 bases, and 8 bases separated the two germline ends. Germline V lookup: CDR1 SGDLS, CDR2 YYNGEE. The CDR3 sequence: CASSVLTDNEQFF. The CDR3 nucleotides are TGTGCCAGCAGCGTCTTGACCGACAATGAGCAGTTCTTC.

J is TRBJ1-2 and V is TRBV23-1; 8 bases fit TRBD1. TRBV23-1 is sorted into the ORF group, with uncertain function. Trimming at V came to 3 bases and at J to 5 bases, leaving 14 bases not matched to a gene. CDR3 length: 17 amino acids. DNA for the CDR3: TGCGCCAGCAGTCATTCACAGACAGGGGACTATTTTTATGGCTACACCTTC. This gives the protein CASSHSQTGDYFYGYTF.

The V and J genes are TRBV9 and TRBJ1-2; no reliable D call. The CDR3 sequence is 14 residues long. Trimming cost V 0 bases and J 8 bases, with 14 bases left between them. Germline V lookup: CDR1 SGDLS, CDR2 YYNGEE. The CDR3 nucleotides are TGTGCCAGCAGCGTAGCCCCCGAGGGCGGCGGCTACACCTTC. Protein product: CASSVAPEGGGYTF.

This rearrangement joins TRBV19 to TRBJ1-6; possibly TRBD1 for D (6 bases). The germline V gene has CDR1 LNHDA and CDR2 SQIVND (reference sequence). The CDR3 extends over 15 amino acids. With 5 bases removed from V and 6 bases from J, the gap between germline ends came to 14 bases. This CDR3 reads CASSSRQATNSPLHF. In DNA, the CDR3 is TGTGCCAGTAGTTCTAGACAGGCGACTAATTCACCCCTCCACTTT.

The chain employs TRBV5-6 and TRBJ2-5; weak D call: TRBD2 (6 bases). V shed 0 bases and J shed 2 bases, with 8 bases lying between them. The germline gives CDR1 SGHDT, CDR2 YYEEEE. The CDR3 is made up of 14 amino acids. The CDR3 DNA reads TGTGCCAGCAGCTTGGGTGCGGGACAAGAGACCCAGTACTTC. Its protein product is CASSLGAGQETQYF.

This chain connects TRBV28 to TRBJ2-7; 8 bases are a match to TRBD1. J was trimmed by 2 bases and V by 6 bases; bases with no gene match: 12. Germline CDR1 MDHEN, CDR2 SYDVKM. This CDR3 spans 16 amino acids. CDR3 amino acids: CASSRQGAKMPYEQYF. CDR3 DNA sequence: TGTGCCAGCAGCCGTCAGGGGGCAAAGATGCCCTACGAGCAGTACTTC. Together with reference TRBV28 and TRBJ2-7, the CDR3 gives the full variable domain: DVKVTQSSRYLVKRTGEKVFLECVQDMDHENMFWYRQDPGLGLRLIYFSYDVKMKEKGDIPEGYSVSREKKERFSLILESASTNQTSMYLCASSRQGAKMPYEQYFGPGTRLTVT.

In DNA, the CDR3 is TGCGCCAGCAAGCAGGGGTCGGACACCGGGGAGCTGTTTTTT. As protein: CASKQGSDTGELFF. The chain combines TRBV10-1 with TRBJ2-2, with D possibly being TRBD1 (6 bases). Germline loops: CDR1 WNHNN, CDR2 SYGVQD (reference sequence). This CDR3 spans 14 amino acids. V lost 7 bases, J lost 3 bases, and 12 bases lay in between.

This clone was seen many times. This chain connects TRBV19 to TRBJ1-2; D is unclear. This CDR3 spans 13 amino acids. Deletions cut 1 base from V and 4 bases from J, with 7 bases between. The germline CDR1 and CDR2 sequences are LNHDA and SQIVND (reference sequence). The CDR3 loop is CASSIGLFYGYTF. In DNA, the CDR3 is TGTGCCAGTAGTATAGGGCTCTTCTATGGCTACACCTTC.

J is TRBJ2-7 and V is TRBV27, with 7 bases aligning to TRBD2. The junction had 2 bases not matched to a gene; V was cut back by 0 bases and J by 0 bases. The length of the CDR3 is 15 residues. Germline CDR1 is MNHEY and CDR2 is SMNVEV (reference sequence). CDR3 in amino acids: CASSLSKRGSYEQYF. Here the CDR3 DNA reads TGTGCCAGCAGTTTATCGAAGCGGGGCTCCTACGAGCAGTACTTC.

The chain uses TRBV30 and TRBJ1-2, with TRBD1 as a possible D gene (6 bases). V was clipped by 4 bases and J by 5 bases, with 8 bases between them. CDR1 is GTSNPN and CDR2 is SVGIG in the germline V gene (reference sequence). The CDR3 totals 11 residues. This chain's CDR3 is CAWTGEYGYTF. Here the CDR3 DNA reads TGTGCCTGGACAGGGGAATATGGCTACACCTTC. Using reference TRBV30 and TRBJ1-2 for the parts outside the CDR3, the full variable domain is SQTIHQWPATLVQPVGSPLSLECTVEGTSNPNLYWYRQAAGRGLQLLFYSVGIGQISSEVPQNLSASRPQDRQFILSSKKLLLSDSGFYLCAWTGEYGYTFGSGTRLTVV.

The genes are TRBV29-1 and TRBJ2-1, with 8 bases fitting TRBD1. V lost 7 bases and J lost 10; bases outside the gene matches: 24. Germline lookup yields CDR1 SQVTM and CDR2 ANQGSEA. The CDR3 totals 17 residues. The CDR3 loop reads CSAWTGKGSTIVGEQFF. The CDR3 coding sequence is TGCAGCGCCTGGACAGGGAAGGGCTCAACCATCGTCGGGGAGCAGTTCTTC.

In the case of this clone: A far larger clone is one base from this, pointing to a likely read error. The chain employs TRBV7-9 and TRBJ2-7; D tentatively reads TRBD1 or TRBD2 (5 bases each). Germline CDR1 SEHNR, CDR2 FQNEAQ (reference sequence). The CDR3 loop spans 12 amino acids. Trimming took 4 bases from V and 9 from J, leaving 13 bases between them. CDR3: CASSSRASPQYF. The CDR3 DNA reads TGTGCCAGCAGCTCCAGGGCTAGCCCGCAGTACTTC.

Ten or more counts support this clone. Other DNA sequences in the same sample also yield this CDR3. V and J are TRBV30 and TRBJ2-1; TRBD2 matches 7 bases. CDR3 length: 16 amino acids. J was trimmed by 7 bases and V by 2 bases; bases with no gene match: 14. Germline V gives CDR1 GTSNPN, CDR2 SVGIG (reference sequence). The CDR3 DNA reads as TGTGCCTGGAGTCCCCTCGCGGGAGTAGTCAGGAATGAGCAGTTCTTC. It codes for CAWSPLAGVVRNEQFF.

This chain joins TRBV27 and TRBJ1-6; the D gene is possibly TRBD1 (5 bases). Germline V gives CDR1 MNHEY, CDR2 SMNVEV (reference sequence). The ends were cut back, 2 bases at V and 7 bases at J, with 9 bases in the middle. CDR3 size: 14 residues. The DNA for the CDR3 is TGTGCCAGCAGTTTAGACAGTCAGAATTCACCCCTCCACTTT. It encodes CASSLDSQNSPLHF.

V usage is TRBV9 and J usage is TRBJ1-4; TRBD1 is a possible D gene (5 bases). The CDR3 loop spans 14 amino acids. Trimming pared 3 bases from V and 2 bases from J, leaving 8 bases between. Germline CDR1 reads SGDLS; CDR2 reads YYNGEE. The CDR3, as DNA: TGTGCCAGCAGCGCCCGGGACACTAATGAAAAACTGTTTTTT. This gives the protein CASSARDTNEKLFF.

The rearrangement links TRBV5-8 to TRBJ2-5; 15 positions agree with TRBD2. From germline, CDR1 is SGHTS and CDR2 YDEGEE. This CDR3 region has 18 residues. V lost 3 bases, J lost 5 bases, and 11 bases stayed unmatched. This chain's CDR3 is CASSSGTSGGTNRETQYF. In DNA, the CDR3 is TGTGCCAGCAGCTCCGGGACTAGCGGGGGGACCAACCGGGAGACCCAGTACTTC.

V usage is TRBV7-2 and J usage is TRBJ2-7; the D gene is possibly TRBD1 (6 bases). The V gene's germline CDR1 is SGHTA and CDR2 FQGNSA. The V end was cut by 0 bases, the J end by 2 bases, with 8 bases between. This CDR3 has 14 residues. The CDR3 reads CASSLAHRAYEQYF. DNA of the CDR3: TGTGCCAGCAGCTTAGCCCACAGGGCCTACGAGCAGTACTTC.